Each of the 18 T cell receptor beta chains below was sequenced from the same sample in a study of Ad26.COV2.S vaccination and SARS-CoV-2 variants. Stated treatment: around 19 received Ad26.COV2.S at low or high dose, single or two shots; roughly five received placebo; per-sample allocation not given. It was on day 63 after the first vaccine or placebo injection that samples were taken. Data came from immunoSEQ multiplex PCR; TCRdb stores just in-frame clones and leaves some out. Among 350,000 to 500,000 clones listed, 90% were seen once. This specimen consisted of peripheral blood, obtained in a trial of Ad26.COV2.S vaccine versus placebo. The origin of the receptors is a person aged 18-60 years who received the Ad26.COV2.S COVID-19 vaccine or a placebo.

The chain joins TRBV14 to TRBJ1-2, with 12 bases matching TRBD1. The germline CDR1 and CDR2 sequences are SGHDN and FVKESK. The CDR3 consists of 14 residues. V dropped 4 bases and J dropped 7; count of bases not matched to a gene: 4. In DNA form, the CDR3 reads TGTGCCAGCAGCCCGGGACAGGGGGCCTCTGGCTACACCTTC. This sequence encodes CASSPGQGASGYTF.

The rearrangement uses TRBV5-4 and TRBJ2-5; unclear D gene. The CDR3 is 12 residues long. V was trimmed by 1 base and J by 3 bases, leaving 4 bases between them. The germline CDR1 and CDR2 sequences are SGHNT and YYREEE (reference sequence). This CDR3 is CASSLFEETQYF. DNA of the CDR3: TGTGCCAGCAGCTTGTTTGAAGAGACCCAGTACTTC.

The chain joins TRBV7-9 to TRBJ1-6; TRBD1 aligns across 7 bases. This CDR3 is 15 amino acids long. V dropped 5 bases and J dropped 8; count of bases not matched to a gene: 9. Germline V gene data show CDR1 as SEHNR and CDR2 as FQNEAQ (reference sequence). CDR3 loop: CASSNGQVGDSPLHF. CDR3 DNA sequence: TGTGCCAGCAGCAATGGACAGGTTGGAGATTCACCCCTCCACTTT.

In nucleotides, the CDR3 is TGTGCCAGCTCATCCCATAATGAGCAGTTCTTC. Its protein is CASSSHNEQFF. The chain has TRBV18 and TRBJ2-1, with D uncertain. CDR1 and CDR2 (germline): KGHSH, LQKENI. The CDR3 is 11 residues long. Trimming removed 5 bases at V and 7 bases at J, with 6 bases between.

This chain uses TRBV19 with TRBJ2-1, with 8 bases fitting TRBD2. The ends lost 4 bases at V and 0 bases at J; junction bases unmatched: 2. CDR1 is LNHDA, CDR2 SQIVND, per germline (reference sequence). The CDR3 runs to 15 residues. CDR3 sequence (DNA): TGTGCCAGTAGTACCCGGGGGGGCTCCTACAATGAGCAGTTCTTC. Its translation is CASSTRGGSYNEQFF.

The chain employs TRBV5-1 and TRBJ1-6; tentatively, D is TRBD1 (6 bases). CDR1 SGHRS and CDR2 YFSETQ come from the germline V gene. The V gene lost 6 bases and the J gene lost 0 bases, with 13 bases spanning the gap. The CDR3 extends over 16 amino acids. The CDR3 is CASTTGTSSYNSPLHF. As DNA, the CDR3 is TGCGCCAGCACTACAGGGACCAGCTCCTATAATTCACCCCTCCACTTT.

This clone turned up a few times. This sequence joins TRBV18 and TRBJ1-1, with 8 bases that match TRBD1. J was trimmed by 4 bases and V by 5 bases; bases with no gene match: 12. This CDR3 has 16 residues. Per germline, CDR1 KGHSH and CDR2 LQKENI. The CDR3: CASSAPGGVRVTEAFF. CDR3 in DNA: TGTGCCAGCTCAGCCCCAGGGGGCGTCCGTGTCACTGAAGCTTTCTTT.

This chain joins TRBV5-5 and TRBJ2-7; tentative D call: TRBD1 (6 bases). The CDR3 extends over 13 amino acids. Germline loops: CDR1 SGHKS, CDR2 YYEKEE (reference sequence). Trimming removed 2 bases at V and 9 bases at J, with 15 bases between. CDR3: CASSFGRGRGQYF. DNA for the CDR3: TGTGCCAGCAGCTTCGGCAGGGGAAGGGGGCAGTACTTC.

The J gene is TRBJ2-2, the V gene TRBV28; 7 positions agree with TRBD2. The CDR3 is made up of 14 amino acids. J lost 6 bases, V lost 7 bases, and 8 bases had no gene match. Germline values: CDR1 MDHEN, CDR2 SYDVKM. The CDR3 is CASTRGGSPGELFF. For the CDR3, the DNA is TGTGCCAGCACCCGGGGCGGGAGTCCCGGGGAGCTGTTTTTT.

The rearrangement links TRBV4-3 to TRBJ2-2; tentatively, D is TRBD1 (5 bases). V was trimmed by 0 bases and J by 7 bases, leaving 15 bases between them. Germline CDR1 LGHNA, CDR2 YSLEER. CDR3 length: 16 residues. The CDR3 spells CASSQDAGQLGGELFF. The CDR3 bases are TGCGCCAGCAGCCAAGATGCAGGGCAATTAGGCGGGGAGCTGTTTTTT.

The chain recombines TRBV7-9 with TRBJ1-3; the D gene is possibly TRBD1 (5 bases). The CDR3 loop spans 13 amino acids. V was cut by 1 base and J by 10 bases, with 11 bases left in between. Germline V gene sequence: CDR1 SEHNR, CDR2 FQNEAQ (reference sequence). The CDR3 region has the DNA TGTGCCAGCAGCTTAGGGGACTTTAGGACCATATATTTT. Protein: CASSLGDFRTIYF.

The V call is TRBV19, the J call TRBJ2-1, with D perhaps TRBD1 or TRBD2 (5 bases each). This CDR3 is built from 15 residues. Germline V gene lookup returns CDR1 LNHDA and CDR2 SQIVND (reference sequence). V lost 7 bases and J lost 10, with 23 bases in between. The CDR3 coding sequence is TGTGCCAGTACCTGGATTGGTGGGGGTGTAGGGGAGCAGTTCTTC. It encodes CASTWIGGGVGEQFF.

This chain uses TRBV7-2 with TRBJ1-5; D remains ambiguous. The germline gives CDR1 SGHTA, CDR2 FQGNSA. The CDR3 extends over 15 amino acids. V lost 1 base and J lost 5, with 12 bases in between. CDR3 amino acids: CASSLGGVFDQPQHF. The CDR3 region has the DNA TGTGCCAGCAGCTTAGGAGGAGTATTTGATCAGCCCCAGCATTTT. The full variable domain, with the rest looked up from reference TRBV7-2 and TRBJ1-5, is GAGVSQSPSNKVTEKGKDVELRCDPISGHTALYWYRQSLGQGLEFLIYFQGNSAPDKSGLPSDRFSAERTGGSVSTLTIQRTQQEDSAVYLCASSLGGVFDQPQHFGDGTRLSIL.

V gene TRBV7-2 combines with J gene TRBJ2-3, with 9 positions matching TRBD2. V lost 1 base and J lost 5; bases outside the gene matches: 10. CDR3 length: 17 amino acids. In germline, CDR1 is SGHTA, CDR2 FQGNSA. CDR3 DNA: TGTGCCAGCAGCTTAGTTTCGGCGGGAGGGCGATTAGATACGCAGTATTTT. Amino acid sequence: CASSLVSAGGRLDTQYF.

CDR3 protein: CASSDPDTQYF. For the CDR3, the DNA is TGTGCCAGCAGTGATCCCGATACGCAGTATTTT. The V call is TRBV6-4, the J call TRBJ2-3, with D hard to call. The germline gives CDR1 MRHNA, CDR2 SNTAGT. The CDR3 is 11 amino acids. V shed 3 bases and J shed 6 bases, with 4 bases lying between them.

The sample holds one count of this clone. The chain employs TRBV9 and TRBJ2-2; no clear D gene. The CDR3 length is 13 residues. The V gene lost 5 bases and the J gene lost 1 base, with 6 bases spanning the gap. Per the germline V gene, CDR1 is SGDLS and CDR2 is YYNGEE. The CDR3 protein is CASRRGNTGELFF. The CDR3 DNA reads as TGTGCCAGCAGGAGAGGGAACACCGGGGAGCTGTTTTTT.

This clone was detected only a few times. V gene TRBV7-6 combines with J gene TRBJ1-5, with TRBD1 as a possible D gene (5 bases). Germline V gene data show CDR1 as SGHVS and CDR2 as FNYEAQ. V lost 3 bases to trimming and J lost 0 bases, with 9 bases between them. The CDR3 is 15 residues long. The CDR3 loop reads CASSFADSSNQPQHF. The CDR3 DNA sequence: TGTGCCAGCAGCTTCGCCGACAGTAGCAATCAGCCCCAGCATTTT.

The chain joins TRBV12-3 or TRBV12-4 to TRBJ2-7; TRBD2 aligns across 9 bases. CDR3 length: 13 residues. V dropped 8 bases and J dropped 5; count of bases not matched to a gene: 7. Written as DNA, the CDR3 is TGTGCCAGCTCGTTAGCGGGAGCCCACGAGCAGTACTTC. It yields the protein CASSLAGAHEQYF.